This TCR beta chain was identified in a study of radiation and T cells in renal cell carcinoma. Time point here: blood 4 weeks post-SBRT, at nephrectomy. Stated treatment: 15 Gy SBRT to primary tumor, nephrectomy 4 weeks later. Nephrectomy followed 15 Gy stereotactic body radiation by 4 weeks. After SBRT, blood was collected at 2 and 4 weeks, plus baseline. TCRdb keeps only in-frame clones here, not all; method: immunoSEQ multiplex PCR. The table has around 180,000 clones, less than 90% seen once. The source material was blood, sampled from a patient whose treatment included radiotherapy and nephrectomy. This receptor was identified in a woman aged 45-65 years with renal cell carcinoma.

The CDR3 DNA is TGTGCCAGCGCTCAGGGCCCATCCTACGAGCAGTACTTC. This codes for CASAQGPSYEQYF. The chain carries TRBV7-2 and TRBJ2-7, with D possibly being TRBD1 (5 bases). The CDR3 length is 13 residues. Germline CDR1 SGHTA, CDR2 FQGNSA. V was cut by 8 bases and J by 1 base, with 12 bases left in between.